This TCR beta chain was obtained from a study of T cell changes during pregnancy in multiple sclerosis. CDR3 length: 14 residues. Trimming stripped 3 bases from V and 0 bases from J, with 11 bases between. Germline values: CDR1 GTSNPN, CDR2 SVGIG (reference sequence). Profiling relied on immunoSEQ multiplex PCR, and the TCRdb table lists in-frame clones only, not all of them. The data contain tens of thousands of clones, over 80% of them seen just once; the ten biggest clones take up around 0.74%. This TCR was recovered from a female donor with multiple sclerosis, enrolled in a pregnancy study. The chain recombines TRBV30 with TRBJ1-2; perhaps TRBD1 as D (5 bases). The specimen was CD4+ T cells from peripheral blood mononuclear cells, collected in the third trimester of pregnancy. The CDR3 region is CAWRLAGTNYGYTF. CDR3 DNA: TGTGCCTGGAGACTGGCAGGGACTAACTATGGCTACACCTTC.